Each of the 18 T cell receptor beta chains below was sequenced from the same sample in a study of shared clonotypes between healthy human individuals. Repertoires were generated with immunoSEQ multiplex PCR, while TCRdb's copy carries only in-frame clones and drops some. The sample records around 1,100,000 clones, 60% to 80% being singletons. The sequenced sample was memory CD4+ T cells from PBMCs. Subset in this sample: CD45RA-negative fraction. The source of these receptors is a man younger than 35 in good health. Some clones in this sample may be carry-over from other donors' samples.

V and J are TRBV6-5 and TRBJ1-1; the D is unclear. The germline CDR1 and CDR2 sequences are MNHEY and SVGAGI. V was clipped by 0 bases and J by 0 bases, with 11 bases between them. The CDR3 is made up of 16 amino acids. CDR3: CASSYSERHMNTEAFF. The CDR3 DNA reads TGTGCCAGCAGTTACTCCGAGAGACATATGAACACTGAAGCTTTCTTT.

In this sample, this clone turned up a few times. V is TRBV10-3 and J is TRBJ2-6; a possible D gene is TRBD1 (6 bases). The CDR3 sequence is 22 residues long. The V and J ends lost 2 bases and 0 bases respectively, with 26 bases between them. Germline-derived CDR1 and CDR2 are ENHRY and SYGVKD. The DNA for the CDR3 is TGTGCCATCAGTGAGCCAATTCAGGCTGGGGACACACCATTCTCTGGGGCCAACGTCCTGACTTTC. Its translation is CAISEPIQAGDTPFSGANVLTF.

CDR3 DNA: TGTGCCAGCAGTTTCGGTGGTACAGGGACCACGAACACTGAAGCTTTCTTT. Translating gives CASSFGGTGTTNTEAFF. This chain joins TRBV28 and TRBJ1-1, with a weak D call TRBD1 (6 bases). The CDR3 sequence is 17 residues long. The V gene lost 3 bases and the J gene lost 1 base, with 18 bases spanning the gap. CDR1 is MDHEN, CDR2 SYDVKM, per germline.

As concerns this clone: It may be a read error: a sequence one base away is much more abundant. The chain employs TRBV9 and TRBJ1-1; D perhaps matches TRBD1 (6 bases). The V end lost 2 bases, the J end lost 1 base, and 9 bases lay between the germline ends. The CDR3 sequence is 14 residues long. Germline loops: CDR1 SGDLS, CDR2 YYNGEE. CDR3 DNA: TGTGCCAGCAGCGTTTCAGGGGCGAACACTGAAGCTTTCTTT. This sequence encodes CASSVSGANTEAFF.

This rearrangement joins TRBV11-1 to TRBJ2-3; D is uncertain. The CDR3 has 15 amino acids. The germline gives CDR1 SGHAT, CDR2 FQDESV (reference sequence). V was pared by 5 bases and J by 0 bases, with 12 bases between. CDR3 amino acids: CASSKDPQSTDTQYF. The CDR3, as DNA: TGTGCCAGCAGCAAAGACCCGCAGAGCACAGATACGCAGTATTTT.

In regard to this clone: A far larger clone is one base from this, pointing to a likely read error. This same CDR3 is encoded by further DNA sequences in the sample. This rearrangement joins TRBV18 to TRBJ1-3, with D hard to call. With 5 bases removed from V and 1 base from J, the gap between germline ends came to 6 bases. This CDR3 spans 13 amino acids. Germline CDR1 and CDR2: KGHSH and LQKENI. The CDR3 loop is CASSGVSGNTIYF. CDR3 nucleotides: TGTGCCAGCTCAGGCGTGTCTGGAAACACCATATATTTT.

This clone was observed a few times. V is TRBV7-8 and J is TRBJ1-2; D not resolved. CDR3 length: 15 residues. Trimming left V 0 bases short and J 1 base short, with 9 bases between. Germline CDR1 SGHVS, CDR2 FQNEAQ. The CDR3 sequence is CASSLAANLNYGYTF. In nucleotides, the CDR3 is TGTGCCAGCAGCTTAGCCGCAAATCTTAACTATGGCTACACCTTC.

The table lists this clone with a count of one. The rearrangement joins TRBV30 to TRBJ2-7, with D tentatively TRBD2 (5 bases). The CDR3 consists of 14 residues. Trimming stripped 2 bases from V and 1 base from J, with 12 bases between. Looked up from germline, CDR1 is GTSNPN and CDR2 is SVGIG (reference sequence). In DNA form, the CDR3 reads TGTGCCTGGAGTAAGGGCGGAGGATCCTACGAGCAGTACTTC. Amino acids: CAWSKGGGSYEQYF.

This chain joins TRBV25-1 and TRBJ2-1; 14 nucleotides line up with TRBD2. The CDR3 has 16 amino acids. V was pared by 2 bases and J by 10 bases, with 7 bases of the junction left unmatched. The V gene's germline CDR1 is MGHDK and CDR2 SYGVNS. The CDR3 DNA follows: TGTGCCAGCAGTGAAAGGACTAGCGGGGGGTGGGGCGAGCAGTTCTTC. Translation gives CASSERTSGGWGEQFF.

The rearrangement joins TRBV6-1 to TRBJ2-7; TRBD1 aligns across 8 bases. The length of the CDR3 is 14 residues. V lost 4 bases, J lost 2 bases, and 4 bases stayed unmatched. Germline V CDR1 and CDR2: MNHNS, SASEGT. The CDR3 nucleotides read TGTGCCAGCAGTGGACAGGGGAACGCCTACGAGCAGTACTTC. This codes for CASSGQGNAYEQYF.

The chain joins TRBV5-1 to TRBJ2-3; the D call may be TRBD1 or TRBD2 (7 bases each). Germline CDR1 and CDR2: SGHRS and YFSETQ. The CDR3 contains 18 residues. V was shortened by 1 base and J by 0 bases, with 18 bases between the two germline ends. In nucleotides, the CDR3 is TGCGCCAGCAGCTTGCTTAGGGGGGGACAGAGAAGCACAGATACGCAGTATTTT. Its protein product is CASSLLRGGQRSTDTQYF.

This chain links TRBV28 with TRBJ2-1; D might be TRBD2 (5 bases). The CDR3 has 12 residues. The V and J ends lost 5 bases and 10 bases respectively, with 12 bases between them. CDR1 and CDR2 (germline): MDHEN, SYDVKM. CDR3 in DNA: TGTGCCAGCAGTCCTCGGACTGGAGAGCAGTTCTTC. Encoded protein: CASSPRTGEQFF.

About this clone: The same CDR3 is also encoded by other DNA sequences in this sample. CDR3 region: CASSPDRDTEAFF. The CDR3 DNA reads as TGTGCCAGCTCACCAGACAGGGACACTGAAGCTTTCTTT. V and J are TRBV18 and TRBJ1-1, with 7 bases fitting TRBD1. CDR1 and CDR2 from the germline V gene are KGHSH and LQKENI. The CDR3 has 13 amino acids. J lost 3 bases, V lost 2 bases, and 0 bases had no gene match.

This rearrangement joins TRBV7-8 to TRBJ2-3; either TRBD1 or TRBD2 may supply D (5 bases each). V was trimmed by 5 bases and J by 4 bases, leaving 16 bases between them. In germline, CDR1 is SGHVS, CDR2 FQNEAQ. There are 15 residues in the CDR3. CDR3 sequence reads: CASSQRASGPDTQYF. The CDR3 DNA follows: TGTGCCAGCAGCCAGAGGGCATCGGGGCCAGATACGCAGTATTTT.

Comments on this clone: The same CDR3 arises from other DNA sequences in this sample as well. The chain joins TRBV29-1 to TRBJ1-5; 8 bases fit TRBD1. Trimming removed 4 bases from V and 6 bases from J; junction bases left unmatched: 8. CDR3 size: 14 residues. The germline gives CDR1 SQVTM, CDR2 ANQGSEA. Written as DNA, the CDR3 is TGCAGCGTTGTCGGGCAGGGGGCGGGTCAGCCCCAGCATTTT. Amino acid sequence: CSVVGQGAGQPQHF. Full variable domain (remainder filled in from reference TRBV29-1 and TRBJ1-5): SAVISQKPSRDICQRGTSLTIQCQVDSQVTMMFWYRQQPGQSLTLIATANQGSEATYESGFVIDKFPISRPNLTFSTLTVSNMSPEDSSIYLCSVVGQGAGQPQHFGDGTRLSIL.

The V call is TRBV5-4, the J call TRBJ2-7; D ambiguous. Germline CDR1 reads SGHNT; CDR2 reads YYREEE (reference sequence). V gave up 0 bases and J gave up 1 base, with 11 bases separating them. This CDR3 spans 15 amino acids. The chain's CDR3 is CASSLEGQRSYEQYF. The CDR3 nucleotides read TGTGCCAGCAGCTTGGAAGGGCAAAGGTCCTACGAGCAGTACTTC.

The rearrangement joins TRBV28 to TRBJ1-4; D is ambiguous. This CDR3 has 15 amino acids. The germline V gene encodes CDR1 MDHEN and CDR2 SYDVKM. The ends were cut back, 4 bases at V and 0 bases at J, with 9 bases in the middle. This CDR3 is CASSSRGATNEKLFF. The CDR3 DNA is TGTGCCAGCAGTTCCAGAGGTGCAACTAATGAAAAACTGTTTTTT.

The V gene is TRBV7-2, the J gene TRBJ2-7; no clear D gene. This CDR3 comprises 12 residues. Trimming shortened V by 5 bases and J by 1 base, and 6 bases separated the two germline ends. In germline, CDR1 is SGHTA, CDR2 FQGNSA. The CDR3 protein is CASSPTSYEQYF. CDR3 nucleotide sequence: TGTGCCAGCAGCCCCACATCCTACGAGCAGTACTTC.